This T cell receptor (beta chain) was identified in a study of blood T cell repertoires in COVID-19. The Seattle patients joined while their infection was active and were tracked longitudinally afterward. This table comes from immunoSEQ multiplex PCR, and its TCRdb copy is limited to in-frame clones, with some not included. Of about 76,000 clones detected, about 85% appear once; the ten largest clones hold roughly 11%. The CDR3 runs to 13 residues. Germline lookup yields CDR1 SNHLY and CDR2 FYNNEI. V lost 8 bases and J 3 bases, leaving 11 bases between the germline ends. The origin of this receptor is a man in his fifties or sixties with COVID-19, enrolled during active disease. The genes are TRBV2 and TRBJ2-1; D gene uncertain. Sequencing used peripheral blood. CDR3 nucleotide sequence: TGTGCCAGCCAAGAGGCAGTCTACAATGAGCAGTTCTTC. It specifies CASQEAVYNEQFF.